The next 5 T cell receptor beta chains were all read from a single sample in a study of cytomegalovirus exposure and HLA in healthy donors (dated by TCRdb to about 2017). The method was the immunoSEQ multiplex PCR assay. For the multiplex PCR, a mixture combining 60 forward primers for TCR Vbeta segments and 13 reverse primers for TCR Jbeta segments was used. Sourced from immuneACCESS, this table was stored by TCRdb with only in-frame sequences that have V and J called. A share of the clones is absent; for the studies checked, an unresolved V gene accounts for under half, and the remainder has no known explanation. This sample holds about 180,000 clones; about 78% were observed only once. The ten largest make up roughly 5% of the sample. What was sequenced was PBMCs. These TCRs come from a man aged 35-49 years in good health and CMV-seronegative.

This clone was recorded a few times. The rearrangement links TRBV5-1 to TRBJ2-3, with a possible D match to TRBD1 (5 bases). The ends were cut back, 1 base at V and 3 bases at J, with 9 bases in the middle. Germline V CDR1 and CDR2: SGHRS, YFSETQ. CDR3 length equals 14 residues. CDR3 DNA: TGCGCCAGCAGCTTGAATAGGGGAACAGATACGCAGTATTTT. This gives the protein CASSLNRGTDTQYF.

The chain is built from TRBV7-9 and TRBJ1-2, with D possibly being TRBD1 (5 bases). The CDR3 length is 15 residues. Trimming pared 5 bases from V and 4 bases from J, leaving 17 bases between. Germline V gene data show CDR1 as SEHNR and CDR2 as FQNEAQ (reference sequence). The CDR3 nucleotides read TGTGCCAGCAGCCATAGACAGAGCCAAGGCTATGGCTACACCTTC. Its translation is CASSHRQSQGYGYTF.

The rearrangement links TRBV18 to TRBJ2-5, with 7 bases identical to TRBD1. The V gene end was trimmed by 3 bases and the J gene end by 1 base; junction bases not matched to a gene: 2. The germline V gene encodes CDR1 KGHSH and CDR2 LQKENI. The length of the CDR3 is 14 residues. CDR3: CASSPDRSQETQYF. Here the CDR3 DNA reads TGTGCCAGCTCACCGGACAGGAGCCAAGAGACCCAGTACTTC.

This chain uses TRBV6-1 with TRBJ1-1; 7 nucleotides agree with TRBD1. With V trimmed by 4 bases and J by 5 bases, 7 bases remained unmatched. Germline loops: CDR1 MNHNS, CDR2 SASEGT. CDR3 size: 14 residues. CDR3 sequence reads: CASSAQGRGTEAFF. CDR3 DNA: TGTGCCAGCAGTGCACAGGGGCGGGGTACTGAAGCTTTCTTT.

The V call is TRBV29-1, the J call TRBJ1-4, with TRBD1 as a possible D gene (5 bases). Germline V gives CDR1 SQVTM, CDR2 ANQGSEA. The CDR3 extends over 13 amino acids. V lost 3 bases and J lost 7, with 12 bases in between. CDR3 in amino acids: CSVDDGASEKLFF. CDR3 DNA sequence: TGCAGCGTTGACGATGGGGCGAGTGAAAAACTGTTTTTT.